This T cell receptor beta chain stems from a study of shared clonotypes between healthy human individuals. Study results and limitations: In a handful of donors, roughly 5.2% of naive CD4 clonotypes appeared in common. Blood alone was sampled, and tissue repertoires likely differ. Depth of sequencing was expected to influence donor clonotype sharing.

About this clone itself: Its antigen is not known.

Once extracted for a subset, genomic DNA was divided evenly among several immunoSEQ plates. Clones were read by immunoSEQ multiplex PCR, and TCRdb kept only the in-frame ones, dropping some. Among 2,500,000 or so clones listed, approximately 93% were seen once. Trimming took 4 bases from V and 4 from J; bases not matched to a gene: 9. The CDR3 loop spans 16 amino acids. The germline gives CDR1 KGHSH, CDR2 LQKENI. The TCR sequence derives from a man aged 18-30 years in good health. Some clones in this sample may be carry-over from other donors' samples. The chain couples TRBV18 to TRBJ2-3, with 9 bases that match TRBD2. The sequencing sample was made of naive CD4+ T cells from PBMCs. Subset here: CD45RA+ positively selected. The CDR3: CASSLRQREASDTQYF. The CDR3 DNA reads as TGTGCCAGCTCACTCCGGCAGCGGGAGGCCTCAGATACGCAGTATTTT.